This T cell receptor (beta chain) stems from a study of T cells in Graves' hyperthyroidism and ophthalmopathy (dated by TCRdb to about 2019). Regarding the research as a whole: A discovery cohort of about 95 patients, approximately 45 with Graves' ophthalmopathy and about 58 with stable Graves' hyperthyroidism, was used to find distinguishing TCR V-J signatures. Once sampling was done, hyperthyroidism patients were given methimazole at a starting dose of 30 mg daily, whereas ophthalmopathy patients were given high-dose intravenous methylprednisolone. An independent validation cohort of fewer than 20 hyperthyroidism patients and approximately 16 patients who later progressed to ophthalmopathy tested prospective prediction of ophthalmopathy. The approximately 100 discovery patients were randomly divided into training and test sets at a 7:3 ratio. According to the paper, TCR Vbeta CDR3 sequencing was carried out on some 140 peripheral blood samples, which came from some 41 ophthalmopathy, about 75 hyperthyroidism and approximately 17 progressor patients. In several Graves' hyperthyroidism patients, the study also compared T-cell repertoires from thyroid tissue with T-cell repertoires from blood.

Remarks on this clonotype: Its antigen is not yet known. No clone much larger than this one lies a single base away; base qualities are absent.

Any patient with an uncontrolled infection, another autoimmune disease, pregnancy or lactation was excluded. Diagnoses were established on the basis of clinical symptoms, serum thyroxine and TRAb, thyroid ultrasound, and orbital computed tomography. Total RNA was extracted using Trizol reagent, and RNA quality was assessed on an Agilent 2100 Bioanalyzer. From the cysteine up to the phenylalanine, the CDR3 has a length of 16 residues. CDR3 DNA only is kept here, 48 bases in frame from base 1. Reading the germline V gene (reference sequence) gives CDR1 DFQATT and CDR2 SNEGSKA. V is pruned by 6 bases and J by 0 bases, leaving 9 bases of the junction without a gene match. The TCR beta CDR3 regions were amplified from RNA transcripts. The TCR CDR3 was subjected to a first round of RT-PCR using the HTBI primer set and the Qiagen OneStep RT-PCR kit. A second multiplex PCR round built the libraries, followed by size selection and purification. Paired-end sequencing of the libraries was performed with 100 bp reads on an Illumina HiSeq2000. The original pipeline was this. SOAPnuke was used to process the raw data, removing reads that contained adapters or uncalled bases, had a mean Phred below 15, or lacked an exact match to the constant primer or identifier. High-quality paired reads were merged using COPE v1.2.5, and each unique nucleotide sequence was defined as a clonotype. MiTCR v1.1 was used to align clonotypes to the IMGT TRBV, TRBD and TRBJ reference segments. Analysis was restricted to V-J combinations with a frequency above 0.0001, which covered about 99% of repertoires. The TCS score was defined as F50 (clonal expansion) divided by E x V (chaos), with BLOSUM62-based TCRdist calculated between CDR3 peptides within each V-J. Welch's t-statistics and random forest reduced roughly 540 V-J features to 13, which were used in a naive Bayes classifier (R e1071). The Morisita-Horn index was used to measure how similar the thyroid and blood repertoires were. TCRdb cleaned the public reads at Q25 with fastp, built clones with MiXCR and kept in-frame beta chains. Here each entry gathers all rows of one CDR3 protein and keeps the most common genes and DNA. TCRdb, not the original authors, processed these V and J calls. In this sample the table shows around 660,000 distinct CDR3 sequences, just under 45% of which occur a single time. The ten largest account for more than 7% of the sample.

Study-wide findings and limitations: In validation, the model predicted progression to ophthalmopathy with approximately 71% sensitivity and around 72% specificity, a median of 6.5 months before onset. Most expanded thyroid clonotypes (frequency above 0.001) were also detected in blood, a finding suggesting that blood repertoires may reflect thyroid immune responses. In cross-validation, a model built on a 13 V-J signature told ophthalmopathy apart from stable hyperthyroidism with roughly 87% sensitivity and roughly 81% specificity, and in testing the same model reached 80%/75%. No statistical method was used to set the sample size in advance, and investigators knew the group allocation.

The sample was peripheral blood or thyroid tissue (not recorded which). The V and J genes are TRBV20-1 and TRBJ2-5, and 11 junction bases match TRBD2. The TCR originated in an adult man with Graves' disease, either hyperthyroidism or ophthalmopathy (not recorded which). This receptor has the CDR3 CSASLTSGANQETQYF. The bases are TGCAGTGCCTCCCTGACTAGCGGGGCCAACCAAGAGACCCAGTACTTC.